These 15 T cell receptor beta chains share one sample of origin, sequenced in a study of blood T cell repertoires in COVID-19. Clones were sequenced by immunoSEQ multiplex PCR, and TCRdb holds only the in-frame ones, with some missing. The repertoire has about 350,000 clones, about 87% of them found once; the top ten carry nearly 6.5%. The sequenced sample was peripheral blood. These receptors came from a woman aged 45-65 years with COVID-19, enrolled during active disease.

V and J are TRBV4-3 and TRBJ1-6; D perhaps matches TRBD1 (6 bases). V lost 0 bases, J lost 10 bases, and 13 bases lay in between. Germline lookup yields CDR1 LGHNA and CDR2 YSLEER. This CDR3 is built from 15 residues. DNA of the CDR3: TGCGCCAGCAGCCAAGAAGCACAGGGTTGGTCACCCCTCCACTTT. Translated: CASSQEAQGWSPLHF.

CDR3 in DNA: TGTGCCAGCAGAGGAACTTACAGGGCGGATGCTGGCTACACCTTC. It specifies CASRGTYRADAGYTF. The chain has TRBV6-5 and TRBJ1-2, with D maybe TRBD1 (6 bases). Trimming left V 6 bases short and J 7 bases short, with 21 bases between. The CDR3 extends over 15 amino acids. Per germline, CDR1 MNHEY and CDR2 SVGAGI.

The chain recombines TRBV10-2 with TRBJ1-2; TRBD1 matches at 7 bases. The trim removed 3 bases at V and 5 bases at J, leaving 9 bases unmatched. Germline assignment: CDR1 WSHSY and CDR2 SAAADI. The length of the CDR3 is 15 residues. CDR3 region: CASSEARTGVYGYTF. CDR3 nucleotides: TGCGCCAGCAGTGAAGCTAGGACAGGCGTATATGGCTACACCTTC.

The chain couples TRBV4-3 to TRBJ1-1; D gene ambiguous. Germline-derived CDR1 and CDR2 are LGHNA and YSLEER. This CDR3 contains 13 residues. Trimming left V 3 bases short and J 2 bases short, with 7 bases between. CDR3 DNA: TGCGCCAGCAGCCAGGCACCTAACACTGAAGCTTTCTTT. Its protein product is CASSQAPNTEAFF.

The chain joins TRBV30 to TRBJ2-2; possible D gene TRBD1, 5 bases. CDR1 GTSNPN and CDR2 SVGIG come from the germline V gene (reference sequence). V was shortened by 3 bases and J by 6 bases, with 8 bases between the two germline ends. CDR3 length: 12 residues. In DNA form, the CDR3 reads TGTGCCTGGAGCGTGGGGCCCGGGGAGCTGTTTTTT. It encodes CAWSVGPGELFF.

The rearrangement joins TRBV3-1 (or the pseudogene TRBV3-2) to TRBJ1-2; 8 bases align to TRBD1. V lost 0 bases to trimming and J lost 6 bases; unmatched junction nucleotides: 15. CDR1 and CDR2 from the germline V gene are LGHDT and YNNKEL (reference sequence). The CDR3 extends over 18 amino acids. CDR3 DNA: TGTGCCAGCAGCCAAGAATACAGTGGCAGGGGGCGCCTGGATGGCTACACCTTC. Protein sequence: CASSQEYSGRGRLDGYTF.

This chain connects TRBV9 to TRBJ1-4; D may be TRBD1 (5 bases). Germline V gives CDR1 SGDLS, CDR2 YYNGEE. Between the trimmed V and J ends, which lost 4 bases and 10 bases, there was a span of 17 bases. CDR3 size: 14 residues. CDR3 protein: CASSMGLSEGKLFF. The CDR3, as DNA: TGTGCCAGCAGCATGGGACTTTCGGAGGGAAAACTGTTTTTT.

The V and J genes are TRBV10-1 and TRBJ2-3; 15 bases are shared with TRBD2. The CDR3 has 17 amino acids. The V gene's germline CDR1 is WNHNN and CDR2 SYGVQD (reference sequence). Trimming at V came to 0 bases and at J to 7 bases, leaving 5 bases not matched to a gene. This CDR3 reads CASSESGTSGRTHTQYF. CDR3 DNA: TGCGCCAGCAGTGAGTCGGGGACTAGCGGGAGGACTCATACGCAGTATTTT.

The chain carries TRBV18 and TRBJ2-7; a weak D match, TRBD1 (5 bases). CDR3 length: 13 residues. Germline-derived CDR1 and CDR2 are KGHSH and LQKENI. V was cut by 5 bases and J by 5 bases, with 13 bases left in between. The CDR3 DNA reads TGTGCCAGCTCAATTGGCAGGGATCACGAGCAGTACTTC. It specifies CASSIGRDHEQYF.

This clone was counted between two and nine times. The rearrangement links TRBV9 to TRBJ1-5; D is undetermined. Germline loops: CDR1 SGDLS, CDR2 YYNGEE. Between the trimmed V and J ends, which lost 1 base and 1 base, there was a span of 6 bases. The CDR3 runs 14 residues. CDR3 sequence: CASSVSASNQPQHF. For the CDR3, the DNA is TGTGCCAGCAGCGTAAGCGCCAGCAATCAGCCCCAGCATTTT.

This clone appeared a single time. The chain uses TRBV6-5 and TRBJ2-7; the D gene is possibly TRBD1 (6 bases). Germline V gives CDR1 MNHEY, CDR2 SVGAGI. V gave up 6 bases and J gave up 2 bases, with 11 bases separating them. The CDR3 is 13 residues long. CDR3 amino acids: CASSPPGAYEQYF. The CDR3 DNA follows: TGTGCCAGCAGCCCACCAGGGGCCTACGAGCAGTACTTC.

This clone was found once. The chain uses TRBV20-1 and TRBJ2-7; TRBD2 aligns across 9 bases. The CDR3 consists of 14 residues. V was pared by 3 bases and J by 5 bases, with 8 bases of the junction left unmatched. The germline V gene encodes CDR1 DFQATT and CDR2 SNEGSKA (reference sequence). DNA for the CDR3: TGCAGTGCTAGTAGCGGGAGAACTCGGAACGAGCAGTACTTC. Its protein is CSASSGRTRNEQYF.

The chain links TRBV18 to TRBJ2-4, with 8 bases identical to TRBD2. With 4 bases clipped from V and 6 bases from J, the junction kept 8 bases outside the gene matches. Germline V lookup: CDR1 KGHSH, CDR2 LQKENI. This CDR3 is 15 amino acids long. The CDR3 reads CASSRLDSGGNIQYF. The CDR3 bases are TGTGCCAGCTCACGTCTGGACAGCGGGGGAAACATTCAGTACTTC.

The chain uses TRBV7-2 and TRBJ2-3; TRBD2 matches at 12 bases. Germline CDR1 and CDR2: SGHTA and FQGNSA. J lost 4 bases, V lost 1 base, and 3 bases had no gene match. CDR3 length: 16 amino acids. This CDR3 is CASSLGLAGAADTQYF. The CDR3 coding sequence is TGTGCCAGCAGCTTAGGACTAGCGGGAGCTGCAGATACGCAGTATTTT.

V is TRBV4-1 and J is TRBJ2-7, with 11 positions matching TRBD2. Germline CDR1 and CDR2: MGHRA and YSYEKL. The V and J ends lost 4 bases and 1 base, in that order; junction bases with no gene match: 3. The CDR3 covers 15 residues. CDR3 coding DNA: TGCGCCAGCAGCCGAGCTAGCGGGAGGTCCTACGAGCAGTACTTC. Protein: CASSRASGRSYEQYF.